This T cell receptor beta chain is from a study of OX40 agonist ivuxolimab in advanced cancers. Study as a whole: Patients received ivuxolimab, an intravenous treatment, every 2 weeks at 0.01 to 10 mg/kg. Study-wide points: Determination of antigen specificity was not performed for the expanded peripheral T cells. Some nonresponders also had low normalized T-cell clonal expansion.

On this clone itself: Its antigen is unidentified. Distinct nucleotide sequences in the sample also encode this CDR3.

Assay used: immunoSEQ multiplex PCR; TCRdb lists only in-frame clones, some missing. Counted here are tens of thousands of clones, roughly 90% occurring once; the ten biggest clones make up more than 0.3%. The source material was CD4+ or CD8+ T cells sorted from blood, sampled in a trial of the OX40 agonist ivuxolimab. The clonotype was recovered from an adult with an advanced solid tumor such as melanoma, head and neck, liver or kidney cancer.

The CDR3 region is CASSRDPDYEQYF. The DNA of the CDR3 is TGTGCCAGCAGCCGGGACCCCGACTACGAGCAGTACTTC. The rearrangement links TRBV6-5 to TRBJ2-7; D could derive from TRBD1 or TRBD2 (5 bases each). This CDR3 has 13 residues. CDR1 is MNHEY, CDR2 SVGAGI, per germline. V was shortened by 6 bases and J by 3 bases, with 12 bases between the two germline ends.